This T cell receptor (beta chain) was found in a study of blood T cell repertoires in COVID-19. The wider study: Acute and convalescent COVID-19 specimens originated in the United States, Italy and Spain.

Libraries were prepared by immunoSEQ multiplex PCR; TCRdb keeps only in-frame clonotypes and omits some of them. The sample contains some 150,000 clones, 70% to 90% of which appear only once. V was trimmed by 2 bases and J by 4 bases, leaving 16 bases between them. The germline V gene has CDR1 SGHRS and CDR2 YFSETQ. The CDR3 loop spans 16 amino acids. The chain recombines TRBV5-1 with TRBJ2-1, with D tentatively TRBD1 (6 bases). The receptor was isolated from a woman aged 40 to 50 with active or convalescent COVID-19. What was sequenced was peripheral blood. CDR3 sequence (DNA): TGCGCCAGCAGCTTATCGGGACAAACACATTACAATGAGCAGTTCTTC. This codes for CASSLSGQTHYNEQFF. The variable domain in full, with the rest retrieved from reference TRBV5-1 and TRBJ2-1, is KAGVTQTPRYLIKTRGQQVTLSCSPISGHRSVSWYQQTPGQGLQFLFEYFSETQRNKGNFPGRFSGRQFSNSRSEMNVSTLELGDSALYLCASSLSGQTHYNEQFFGPGTRLTVL.